Listed here are 7 T cell receptor beta chains from one sample, sequenced in a study of Ad26.COV2.S vaccination and SARS-CoV-2 variants. Clones were read by immunoSEQ multiplex PCR, and TCRdb kept only the in-frame ones, dropping some. The sample carries around 300,000 clones, around 88% recorded once. Treatment denoted: about 20 received Ad26.COV2.S at low or high dose, single or two shots; 5 received placebo; per-sample allocation not given. Repertoires come from day 63 after the first vaccine or placebo injection. Sequenced material: peripheral blood, taken in a trial of Ad26.COV2.S vaccine versus placebo. The receptors shown here come from a person between 18 and 65 years old who received the Ad26.COV2.S COVID-19 vaccine or a placebo.

This chain joins TRBV6-4 and TRBJ1-2, with no clear D. This CDR3 has 14 amino acids. The germline V gene encodes CDR1 MRHNA and CDR2 SNTAGT. With 11 bases removed from V and 1 base from J, the gap between germline ends came to 17 bases. The CDR3 sequence: CASQGRAVNYGYTF. The CDR3 DNA sequence: TGTGCCTCCCAAGGGCGCGCTGTTAACTATGGCTACACCTTC.

The chain employs TRBV28 and TRBJ2-3, with TRBD2 matching over 8 bases. The CDR3 extends over 14 amino acids. The J segment lost 3 bases and the V segment lost 7 bases, leaving 6 bases of the junction unmatched. Germline CDR1 is MDHEN and CDR2 is SYDVKM. The CDR3 here is CASIGLARTDTQYF. In nucleotides, the CDR3 is TGTGCCAGCATTGGACTAGCTAGGACAGATACGCAGTATTTT.

V is TRBV5-1 and J is TRBJ1-1; D remains ambiguous. The length of the CDR3 is 12 residues. Between the trimmed V and J ends, which lost 2 bases and 7 bases, there was a span of 9 bases. CDR1 is SGHRS, CDR2 YFSETQ, per germline. Here the CDR3 reads CASSLDGFEAFF. CDR3 DNA sequence: TGCGCCAGCAGCTTAGACGGTTTTGAAGCTTTCTTT.

V and J are TRBV4-1 and TRBJ2-7; possibly TRBD1 for D (6 bases). V was cut by 5 bases and J by 3 bases, with 14 bases left in between. The germline V gene encodes CDR1 MGHRA and CDR2 YSYEKL. CDR3 length equals 14 residues. CDR3 DNA: TGCGCCAGCAGCAAACAGGGTATCTACTACGAGCAGTACTTC. Protein sequence: CASSKQGIYYEQYF.

The DNA of the CDR3 is TGCGCCAGCAGCTTAGGACGGCCCGTGACAGATACGCAGTATTTT. Translated, it gives CASSLGRPVTDTQYF. This chain connects TRBV5-1 to TRBJ2-3; no clear D gene. The CDR3 is 15 residues long. The germline V gene encodes CDR1 SGHRS and CDR2 YFSETQ. The V and J ends lost 2 bases and 3 bases respectively, with 13 bases between them.

The chain uses TRBV4-2 and TRBJ2-7, with a possible D match to TRBD1 (6 bases). CDR3 length equals 16 residues. Per the germline V gene, CDR1 is LGHNA and CDR2 is YNFKEQ. Trimming took off 0 bases at V and 2 bases at J, with 14 bases between the two ends. Written as DNA, the CDR3 is TGTGCCAGCAGCCAAGATGTACAGGCAGGGGCCTACGAGCAGTACTTC. Protein sequence: CASSQDVQAGAYEQYF.

The chain's CDR3 is CASSGQVGYEQYF. The CDR3 bases are TGTGCCAGCAGCGGACAGGTGGGGTACGAGCAGTACTTC. This sequence joins TRBV2 and TRBJ2-7; 7 bases align to TRBD1. This CDR3 is 13 amino acids long. The ends lost 6 bases at V and 4 bases at J; junction bases unmatched: 6. Germline values: CDR1 SNHLY, CDR2 FYNNEI.